This note documents a single T cell receptor beta chain sequence. Method: immunoSEQ multiplex PCR; TCRdb's copy keeps in-frame clones and lacks some. The data show about 110,000 clones, with about 88% seen just once and approximately 8% held by the top ten. The source of the sample is a study of identifying expanded T cells in peripheral blood. V dropped 3 bases and J dropped 4; count of bases not matched to a gene: 4. The V gene's germline CDR1 is KGHSH and CDR2 LQKENI. This CDR3 has 14 residues. Sequenced: blood. This chain connects TRBV18 to TRBJ2-7; TRBD1 matches at 9 bases. This clonotype was obtained from a person aged 18 to 75 in good health. The CDR3 DNA reads as TGTGCCAGCTCACCTACAGGGGGCGGTTACGAGCAGTACTTC. Amino acids: CASSPTGGGYEQYF.